These 4 T cell receptor beta chains were sequenced from one sample in a study of T cells in Graves' hyperthyroidism and ophthalmopathy (dated by TCRdb to 2018 to 2020). The protocol used for the library was multiplex PCR. The reads were generated on an Illumina HiSeq 2000. The TCR beta CDR3 regions were amplified from RNA transcripts. The TCR CDR3 was subjected to a first round of RT-PCR using the HTBI primer set and the Qiagen OneStep RT-PCR kit. TCRdb itself trimmed the public reads at Q25 with fastp, ran MiXCR and retained productive beta chains. CDR3 protein duplicates are merged, each entry listing the most common genes and DNA. This sample has about 480,000 distinct CDR3 sequences in its table, and approximately 15% of those were observed once. Less than 20% of the sample is in the top ten clones. Sequences were obtained from blood. All receptors come from a woman aged 18-29 years with Graves' hyperthyroidism.

The chain carries TRBV29-1 and TRBJ2-2, with TRBD1 matching 9 bases. Per germline, CDR1 SQVTM and CDR2 ANQGSEA. The CDR3 loop spans 14 amino acids. CDR3 nucleotide sequence: TGCAGTGAATCTTACAGGGGGCTATCCGGGGAGCTGTTTTTT. Residues: CSESYRGLSGELFF.

This clonotype was found a few times. The chain employs TRBV19 and TRBJ1-5; D ambiguous. V was shortened by 2 bases and J by 0 bases, with 8 bases between the two germline ends. The CDR3 has 15 amino acids. Germline lookup yields CDR1 LNHDA and CDR2 SQIVND (reference sequence). CDR3 sequence: CASSITSNSNQPQHF. In DNA, the CDR3 is TGTGCCAGTAGTATAACATCGAATAGCAATCAGCCCCAGCATTTT.

The sample holds many counts of this clonotype. CDR3 nucleotides: TGTGCCAGCAGCCCCCGCCCCAATACGAACACTGAAGCTTTCTTT. Protein sequence: CASSPRPNTNTEAFF. The gene calls are TRBV11-3 and TRBJ1-1, with no clear D. The CDR3 consists of 15 residues. V lost 5 bases and J lost 1, with 14 bases in between. Germline CDR1 and CDR2: SGHNT and YENEEA.

This rearrangement joins TRBV15 to TRBJ1-5, with 10 bases that match TRBD1. After removal of 1 base from V and 6 bases from J, the junction contained 3 bases not matched to a gene. The germline gives CDR1 LNHNV, CDR2 YYDKDF (reference sequence). The CDR3 is 15 amino acids. CDR3 loop: CATSRVRDRGQPQHF. DNA of the CDR3: TGTGCCACCAGCAGAGTCCGGGACAGGGGTCAGCCCCAGCATTTT.